A selection of T cell receptor beta chains follows, all from one sample in a study of blood T cell repertoires in COVID-19. Sequenced by immunoSEQ multiplex PCR; TCRdb stores in-frame clones only, minus some. The data contain 65,000 to 95,000 clones, about 90% of them singletons. The sample consisted of peripheral blood. These receptor sequences come from a man aged 45-65 years with active COVID-19. CDR3s include the opening cysteine and the closing phenylalanine or tryptophan. A D gene is named only where the DNA matches it firmly. Clone size is not always given. Where it is, it says once, few, many or a class for expanded clones.

j_call	clone_size	d_call	v_call	cdr3_nt	cdr3_aa
TRBJ1-2	NA	NA	TRBV19	TGTGCCAGTAGCCAGGGCGGTGGCTACACCTTC	CASSQGGGYTF
TRBJ2-7	NA	NA	TRBV5-4	TGTGCCAGCAGCCGTCCCGGGACATCTACCTACGAGCAGTACTTC	CASSRPGTSTYEQYF
TRBJ2-4	once	NA	TRBV28	TGTGCCAGCAGTGCAATCCTAGGAGACATTCAGTACTTC	CASSAILGDIQYF
TRBJ2-2	NA	NA	TRBV2	TGTGCCAGCAGTGGTCTTAGGAACACCGGGGAGCTGTTTTTT	CASSGLRNTGELFF
TRBJ1-1	NA	TRBD1	TRBV6-5	TGTGCCAGCAGCTTAGAGGGGGCCACTGAAGCTTTCTTT	CASSLEGATEAFF
TRBJ1-2	NA	NA	TRBV5-4	TGTGCCAGCAGCACGCTGTTAGGGGTCCCGTATGGCTACACCTTC	CASSTLLGVPYGYTF
TRBJ1-1	NA	NA	TRBV6-5	TGTGCCAGCAGTTATAGGGGGGGCACTGAAGCTTTCTTT	CASSYRGGTEAFF
TRBJ2-3	NA	NA	TRBV10-2	TGCGCCAGCAGTACATGGGGGCCAGATACGCAGTATTTT	CASSTWGPDTQYF
TRBJ1-2	few	NA	TRBV7-9	TGTGCCAGCAGCTTATCAATAGAGGGTGGCTACACCTTC	CASSLSIEGGYTF
TRBJ2-1	once	NA	TRBV5-1	TGCGCCAGCAGCTTGGGAGGGAGTTTGTCCTACAATGAGCAGTTCTTC	CASSLGGSLSYNEQFF
TRBJ1-1	NA	NA	TRBV11-2	TGTGCCAGCAGCCTCACCGCCACAGAGAACACTGAAGCTTTCTTT	CASSLTATENTEAFF
TRBJ2-7	NA	NA	TRBV21-1	TGTGCCAGCAGCAAAGATTTCGGACTAGCGGGAGGGCCGGGCGAGCAGTACTTC	CASSKDFGLAGGPGEQYF
TRBJ1-6	once	NA	TRBV9	TGTGCCAGCAGCGCCTTGGGGCAGGAGTCACCCCTCCACTTT	CASSALGQESPLHF
TRBJ2-2	NA	TRBD2	TRBV11-2	TGTGCCAGCAGGAACGTAGCGGGAGGGCGTCCCGGGGAGCTGTTTTTT	CASRNVAGGRPGELFF
TRBJ2-7	NA	TRBD2	TRBV2	TGTGCCAGGAGCACAGCGGGAGAAGAGCAGTACTTC	CARSTAGEEQYF
TRBJ1-1	NA	NA	TRBV30	TGTGCCTGGGAGAGAGGCGCTGAAGCTTTCTTT	CAWERGAEAFF
TRBJ1-2	NA	NA	TRBV2	TGTGCCAGCAGTGATCAGTTCCTTATCGTCTATGGCTACACCTTC	CASSDQFLIVYGYTF
TRBJ2-7	NA	NA	TRBV25-1	TGTGCCAGCAGTGAATCGGGGTCAGTAGGCTACGAGCAGTACTTC	CASSESGSVGYEQYF
TRBJ2-5	NA	TRBD2	TRBV6-2/TRBV6-3	TGTGCCAGCACCCCTAGCGGAAACCAAGAGACCCAGTACTTC	CASTPSGNQETQYF
TRBJ1-2	NA	NA	TRBV7-9	TGTGCCAGCAGCCCACCCTTAGACCGAGCGGGTGGCTACACCTTC	CASSPPLDRAGGYTF
TRBJ2-7	once	TRBD2	TRBV24-1	TGTGCCACCAGTGATTCCGGGACTAGCGCCTACGAGCAGTACTTC	CATSDSGTSAYEQYF
TRBJ2-1	once	TRBD2	TRBV13	TGTGCCAGCAGCTTGGGGCGGTTTCAAGCGGGAAGTAATGAGCAGTTCTTC	CASSLGRFQAGSNEQFF
TRBJ2-5	NA	TRBD1	TRBV11-2	TGTGCCAGCAGCTTAGGGGACAGGGGGACCCAGTACTTC	CASSLGDRGTQYF